The 3 T cell receptor beta chains below all came from one sample that was sequenced in a study of T cells in Graves' hyperthyroidism and ophthalmopathy. Amplification targeted TCR beta CDR3 regions from RNA transcripts. A first-round RT-PCR of the TCR CDR3 used the HTBI primer set. One entry per CDR3 protein, called by TCRdb with MiXCR from the multiplex PCR reads. The sample contains more than 350,000 distinct CDR3 sequences, roughly 17% of which appear only once. Sequenced material: blood. The receptors shown here come from a woman younger than 45 with Graves' hyperthyroidism that later progressed to Graves' ophthalmopathy.

At least ten counts were recorded for this clonotype. This chain joins TRBV6-1 and TRBJ2-1; D is uncertain. V was trimmed by 2 bases and J by 2 bases, leaving 13 bases between them. Germline V gives CDR1 MNHNS, CDR2 SASEGT. CDR3 length: 16 residues. CDR3 region: CASSEIGLLPYNEQFF. The CDR3 DNA reads TGTGCCAGCAGTGAAATCGGGCTACTTCCCTACAATGAGCAGTTCTTC.

The chain has TRBV7-8 and TRBJ2-7; D is unresolved. The CDR3 sequence is 12 residues long. V lost 2 bases and J 3 bases, leaving 5 bases between the germline ends. Germline CDR1 SGHVS, CDR2 FQNEAQ. The CDR3 sequence: CASSLMDYEQYF. In nucleotides, the CDR3 is TGTGCCAGCAGCTTAATGGACTACGAGCAGTACTTC.

This clonotype was observed many times. The chain is built from TRBV19 and TRBJ1-6, with D tentatively TRBD1 (5 bases). The germline CDR1 and CDR2 sequences are LNHDA and SQIVND (reference sequence). This CDR3 has 15 amino acids. V was cut by 6 bases and J by 9 bases, with 18 bases left in between. CDR3 in amino acids: CASRQLTGPISPLHF. The DNA of the CDR3 is TGTGCCAGTAGACAGCTCACGGGGCCTATTTCACCCCTCCACTTT.